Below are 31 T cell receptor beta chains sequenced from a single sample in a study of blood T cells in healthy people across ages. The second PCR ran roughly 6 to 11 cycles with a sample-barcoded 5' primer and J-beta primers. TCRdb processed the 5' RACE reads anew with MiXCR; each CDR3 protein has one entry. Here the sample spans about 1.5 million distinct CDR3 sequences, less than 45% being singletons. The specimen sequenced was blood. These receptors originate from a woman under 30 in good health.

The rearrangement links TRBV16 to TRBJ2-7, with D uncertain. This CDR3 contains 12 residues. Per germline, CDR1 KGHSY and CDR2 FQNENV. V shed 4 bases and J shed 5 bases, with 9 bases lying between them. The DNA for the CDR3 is TGTGCCAGCAGCCCCCAGGTCCACGAGCAGTACTTC. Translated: CASSPQVHEQYF.

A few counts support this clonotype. The CDR3 nucleotides are TGTGCCACCGCCTTTGGGAGGGCCACAGATACGCAGTATTTT. Translated: CATAFGRATDTQYF. The chain combines TRBV27 with TRBJ2-3; 7 nucleotides align to TRBD2. With 10 bases clipped from V and 2 bases from J, the junction kept 9 bases outside the gene matches. This CDR3 has 14 amino acids. The V gene's germline CDR1 is MNHEY and CDR2 SMNVEV (reference sequence).

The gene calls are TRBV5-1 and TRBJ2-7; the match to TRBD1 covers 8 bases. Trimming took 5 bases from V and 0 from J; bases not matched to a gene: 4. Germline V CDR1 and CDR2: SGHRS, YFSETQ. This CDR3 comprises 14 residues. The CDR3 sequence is CASRPGQDSYEQYF. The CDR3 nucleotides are TGCGCCAGCAGACCGGGACAGGACTCCTACGAGCAGTACTTC.

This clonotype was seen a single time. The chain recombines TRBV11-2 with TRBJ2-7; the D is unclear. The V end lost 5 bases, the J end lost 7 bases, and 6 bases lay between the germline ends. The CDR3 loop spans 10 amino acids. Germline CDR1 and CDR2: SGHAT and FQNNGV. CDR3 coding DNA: TGTGCCAGCAGCACCCGTGAGCAGTACTTC. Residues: CASSTREQYF.

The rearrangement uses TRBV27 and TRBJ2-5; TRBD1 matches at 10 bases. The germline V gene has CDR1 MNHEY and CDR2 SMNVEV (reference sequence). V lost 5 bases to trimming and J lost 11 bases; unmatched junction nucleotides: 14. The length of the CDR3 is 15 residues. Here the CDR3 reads CASSDRDRGYNEQYF. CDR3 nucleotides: TGTGCCAGCAGTGACCGGGACAGGGGTTACAATGAGCAGTACTTC.

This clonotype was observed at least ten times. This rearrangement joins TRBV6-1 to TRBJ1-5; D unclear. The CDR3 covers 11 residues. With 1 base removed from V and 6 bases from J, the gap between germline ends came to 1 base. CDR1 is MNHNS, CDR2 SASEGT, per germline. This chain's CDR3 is CASSEVQPQHF. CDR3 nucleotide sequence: TGTGCCAGCAGTGAAGTTCAGCCCCAGCATTTT.

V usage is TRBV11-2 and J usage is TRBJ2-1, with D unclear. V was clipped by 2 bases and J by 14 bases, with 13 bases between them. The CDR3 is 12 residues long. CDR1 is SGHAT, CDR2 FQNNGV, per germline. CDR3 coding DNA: TGTGCCAGCAGCTTAAGGGTAGGAAAAGAGTTCTTC. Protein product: CASSLRVGKEFF.

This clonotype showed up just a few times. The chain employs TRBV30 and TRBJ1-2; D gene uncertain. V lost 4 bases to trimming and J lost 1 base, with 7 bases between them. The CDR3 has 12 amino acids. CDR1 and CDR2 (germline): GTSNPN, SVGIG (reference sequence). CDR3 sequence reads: CAWNGFNYGYTF. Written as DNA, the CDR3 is TGTGCCTGGAACGGATTTAACTATGGCTACACCTTC.

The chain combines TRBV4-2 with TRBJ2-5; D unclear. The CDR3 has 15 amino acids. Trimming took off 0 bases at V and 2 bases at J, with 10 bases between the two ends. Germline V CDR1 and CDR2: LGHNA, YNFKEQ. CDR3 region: CASSQDTGQQETQYF. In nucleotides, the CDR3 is TGTGCCAGCAGCCAAGATACGGGCCAGCAAGAGACCCAGTACTTC.

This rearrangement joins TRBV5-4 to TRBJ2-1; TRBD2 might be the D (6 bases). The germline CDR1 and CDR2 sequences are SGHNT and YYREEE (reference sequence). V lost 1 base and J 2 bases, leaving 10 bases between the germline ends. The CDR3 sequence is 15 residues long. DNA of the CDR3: TGTGCCAGCAGCTTGACGGGAGAGACCTACAATGAGCAGTTCTTC. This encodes CASSLTGETYNEQFF.

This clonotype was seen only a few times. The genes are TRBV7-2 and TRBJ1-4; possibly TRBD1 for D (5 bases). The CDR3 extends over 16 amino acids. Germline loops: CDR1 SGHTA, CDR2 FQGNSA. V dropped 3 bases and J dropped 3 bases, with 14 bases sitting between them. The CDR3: CASSFWGRAANEKLFF. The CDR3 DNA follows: TGTGCCAGCAGCTTCTGGGGGAGGGCGGCTAATGAAAAACTGTTTTTT.

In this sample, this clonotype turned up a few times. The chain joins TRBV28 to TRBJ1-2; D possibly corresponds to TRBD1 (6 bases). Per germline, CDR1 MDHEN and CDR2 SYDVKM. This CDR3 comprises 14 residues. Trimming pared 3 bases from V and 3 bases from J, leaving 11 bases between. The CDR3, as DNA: TGTGCCAGCAGTTTTACAGGGACGGACTATGGCTACACCTTC. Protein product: CASSFTGTDYGYTF.

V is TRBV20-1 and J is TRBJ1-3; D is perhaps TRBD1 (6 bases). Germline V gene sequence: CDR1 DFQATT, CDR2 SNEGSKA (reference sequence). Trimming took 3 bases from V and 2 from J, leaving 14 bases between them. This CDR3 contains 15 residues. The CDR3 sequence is CSASEGGIPGNTIYF. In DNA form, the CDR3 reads TGCAGTGCTAGTGAAGGGGGTATCCCTGGAAACACCATATATTTT.

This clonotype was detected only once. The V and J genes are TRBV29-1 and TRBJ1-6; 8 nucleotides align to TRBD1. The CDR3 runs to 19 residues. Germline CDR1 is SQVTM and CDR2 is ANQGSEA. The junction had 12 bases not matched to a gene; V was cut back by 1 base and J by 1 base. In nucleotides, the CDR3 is TGCAGCGTTGAAGGATGGACAGGGTCGATTAGGTCCTATAATTCACCCCTCCACTTT. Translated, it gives CSVEGWTGSIRSYNSPLHF.

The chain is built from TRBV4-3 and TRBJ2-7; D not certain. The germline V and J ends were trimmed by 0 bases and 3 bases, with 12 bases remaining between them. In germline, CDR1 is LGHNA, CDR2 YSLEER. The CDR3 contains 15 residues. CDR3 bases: TGCGCCAGCAGCCAAGAGTACTACAAGAACTACGAGCAGTACTTC. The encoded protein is CASSQEYYKNYEQYF.

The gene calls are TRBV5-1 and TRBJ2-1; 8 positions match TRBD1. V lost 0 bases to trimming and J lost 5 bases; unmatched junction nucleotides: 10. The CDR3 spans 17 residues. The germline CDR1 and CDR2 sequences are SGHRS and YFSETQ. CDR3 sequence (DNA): TGCGCCAGCAGCTTGGCCGCCGGGACAGGCCTCCACAATGAGCAGTTCTTC. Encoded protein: CASSLAAGTGLHNEQFF.

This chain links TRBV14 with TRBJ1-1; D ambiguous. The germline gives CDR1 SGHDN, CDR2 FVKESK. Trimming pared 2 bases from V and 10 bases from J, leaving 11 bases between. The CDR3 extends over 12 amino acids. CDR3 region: CASSQPEIGAFF. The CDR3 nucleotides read TGTGCCAGCAGCCAACCCGAAATAGGAGCTTTCTTT.

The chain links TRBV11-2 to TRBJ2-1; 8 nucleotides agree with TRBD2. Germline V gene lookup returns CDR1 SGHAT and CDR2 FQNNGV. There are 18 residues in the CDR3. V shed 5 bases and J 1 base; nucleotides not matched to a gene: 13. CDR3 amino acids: CASSALRREASSYNEQFF. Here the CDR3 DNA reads TGTGCCAGCAGCGCGTTACGGCGGGAGGCCTCTTCCTACAATGAGCAGTTCTTC.

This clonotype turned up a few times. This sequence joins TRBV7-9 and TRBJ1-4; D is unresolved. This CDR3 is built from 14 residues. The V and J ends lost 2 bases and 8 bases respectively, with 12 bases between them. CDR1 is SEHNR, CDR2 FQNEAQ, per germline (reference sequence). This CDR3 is CASSLSWGKEKLFF. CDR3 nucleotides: TGTGCCAGCAGCTTATCGTGGGGTAAAGAAAAACTGTTTTTT.

The CDR3 spells CAGLAGTGVTQYF. DNA of the CDR3: TGTGCCGGCCTAGCCGGGACAGGCGTAACGCAGTACTTC. This chain uses TRBV28 with TRBJ2-7; 8 nucleotides match TRBD1. This CDR3 has 13 residues. The V segment lost 11 bases and the J segment 9 bases; nucleotides outside the gene matches: 15. Germline V gene data show CDR1 as MDHEN and CDR2 as SYDVKM.

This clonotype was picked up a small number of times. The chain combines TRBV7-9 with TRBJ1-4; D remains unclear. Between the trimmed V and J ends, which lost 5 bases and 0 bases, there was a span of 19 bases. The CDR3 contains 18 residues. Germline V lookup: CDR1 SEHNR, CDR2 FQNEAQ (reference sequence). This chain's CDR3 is CASSAPLTRQATNEKLFF. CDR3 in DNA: TGTGCCAGCAGCGCACCTTTAACGAGACAAGCAACTAATGAAAAACTGTTTTTT.

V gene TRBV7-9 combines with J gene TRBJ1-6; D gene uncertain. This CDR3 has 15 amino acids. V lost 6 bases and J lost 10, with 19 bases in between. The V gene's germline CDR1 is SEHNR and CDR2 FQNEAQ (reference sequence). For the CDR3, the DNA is TGTGCCAGCAGGGAGCTTTTGACCGGTGGCTCACCCCTCCACTTT. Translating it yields CASRELLTGGSPLHF.

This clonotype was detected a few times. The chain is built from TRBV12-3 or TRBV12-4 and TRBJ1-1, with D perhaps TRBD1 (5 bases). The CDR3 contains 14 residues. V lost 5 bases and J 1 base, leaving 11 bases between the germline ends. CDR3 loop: CASSPRTTNTEAFF. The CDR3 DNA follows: TGTGCCAGCAGTCCCCGGACAACGAACACTGAAGCTTTCTTT.

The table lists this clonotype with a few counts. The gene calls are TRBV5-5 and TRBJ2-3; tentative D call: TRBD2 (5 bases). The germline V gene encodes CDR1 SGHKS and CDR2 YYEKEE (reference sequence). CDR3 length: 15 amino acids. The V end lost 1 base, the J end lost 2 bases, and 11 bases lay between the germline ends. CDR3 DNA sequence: TGTGCCAGCAGCTTGAGGGAGCGGCTCACAGATACGCAGTATTTT. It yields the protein CASSLRERLTDTQYF. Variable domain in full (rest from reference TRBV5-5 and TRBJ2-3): DAGVTQSPTHLIKTRGQQVTLRCSPISGHKSVSWYQQVLGQGPQFIFQYYEKEERGRGNFPDRFSARQFPNYSSELNVNALLLGDSALYLCASSLRERLTDTQYFGPGTRLTVL.

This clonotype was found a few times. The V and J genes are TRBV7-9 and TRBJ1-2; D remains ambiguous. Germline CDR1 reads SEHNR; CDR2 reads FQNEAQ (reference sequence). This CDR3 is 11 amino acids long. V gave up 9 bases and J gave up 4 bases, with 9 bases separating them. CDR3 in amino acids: CASRGLYGYTF. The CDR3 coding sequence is TGTGCCAGTCGCGGGCTCTATGGCTACACCTTC.

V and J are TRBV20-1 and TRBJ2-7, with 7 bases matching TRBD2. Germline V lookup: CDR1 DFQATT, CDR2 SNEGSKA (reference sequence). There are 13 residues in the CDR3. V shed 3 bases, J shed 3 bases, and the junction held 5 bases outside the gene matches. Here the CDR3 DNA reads TGCAGTGCTAGTACTAGCGACCACTACGAGCAGTACTTC. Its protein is CSASTSDHYEQYF.

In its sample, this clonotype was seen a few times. CDR3 protein: CASSPRTQGWGGTDTQYF. DNA for the CDR3: TGTGCCAGCAGCCCGAGAACACAGGGTTGGGGCGGCACAGATACGCAGTATTTT. The chain recombines TRBV7-2 with TRBJ2-3, with D perhaps TRBD1 (6 bases). The CDR3 runs 18 residues. Trimming took off 5 bases at V and 1 base at J, with 22 bases between the two ends. Germline V gives CDR1 SGHTA, CDR2 FQGNSA.

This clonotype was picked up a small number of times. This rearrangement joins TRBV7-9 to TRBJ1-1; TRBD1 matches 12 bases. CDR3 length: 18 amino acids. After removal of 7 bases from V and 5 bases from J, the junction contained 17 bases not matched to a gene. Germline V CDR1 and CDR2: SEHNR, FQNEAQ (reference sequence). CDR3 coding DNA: TGTGCCAGCACCATCCCGCCGGGACAGGGGGCTACCTATACTGAAGCTTTCTTT. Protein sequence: CASTIPPGQGATYTEAFF.

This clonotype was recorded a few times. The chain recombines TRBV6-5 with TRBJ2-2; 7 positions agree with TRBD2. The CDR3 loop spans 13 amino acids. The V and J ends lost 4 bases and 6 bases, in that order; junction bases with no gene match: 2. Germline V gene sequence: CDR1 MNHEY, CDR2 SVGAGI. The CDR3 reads CASSWEGAGELFF. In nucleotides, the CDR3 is TGTGCCAGCAGTTGGGAGGGTGCCGGGGAGCTGTTTTTT.

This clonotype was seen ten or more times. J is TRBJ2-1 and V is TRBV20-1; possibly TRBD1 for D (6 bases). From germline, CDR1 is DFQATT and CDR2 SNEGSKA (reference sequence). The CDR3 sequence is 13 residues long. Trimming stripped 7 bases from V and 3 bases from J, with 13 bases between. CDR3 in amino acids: CSGKGEFYNEQFF. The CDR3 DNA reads TGCAGTGGAAAGGGGGAGTTCTACAATGAGCAGTTCTTC.

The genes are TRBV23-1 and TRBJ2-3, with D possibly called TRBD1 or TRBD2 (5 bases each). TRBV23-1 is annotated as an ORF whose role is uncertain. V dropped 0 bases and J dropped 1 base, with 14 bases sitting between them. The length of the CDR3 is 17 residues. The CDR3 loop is CASSQSDGAGRTDTQYF. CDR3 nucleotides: TGCGCCAGCAGTCAATCGGACGGGGCGGGCCGCACAGATACGCAGTATTTT.